The 27 T cell receptor beta chains given below trace back to one sample, sequenced in a study of T cell changes during pregnancy in multiple sclerosis (dated by TCRdb to between 2017 and 2020). Libraries were built with the immunoSEQ multiplex PCR assay. TCRdb took this table from immuneACCESS and kept in-frame rearrangements with V and J called. Such tables lack part of the clones; where checked against another copy, unresolved V genes explain under half of the gap, and the rest is unexplained. The sample yields roughly 70,000 clones; approximately 90% were counted once. The ten biggest clones cover approximately 1% of the sample. The sample consisted of peripheral blood, taken in the third trimester of pregnancy. These receptors all stem from a female donor with multiple sclerosis, enrolled in a pregnancy study.

The chain has TRBV11-2 and TRBJ2-3; tentatively, D is TRBD2 (6 bases). Between the trimmed V and J ends, which lost 8 bases and 1 base, there was a span of 10 bases. Germline V lookup: CDR1 SGHAT, CDR2 FQNNGV. The CDR3 length is 13 residues. CDR3 sequence (DNA): TGTGCCAGCCGGGACTCCGGCACAGATACGCAGTATTTT. It is translated as CASRDSGTDTQYF.

This chain connects TRBV18 to TRBJ2-1, with 10 bases fitting TRBD1. The CDR3 is made up of 14 amino acids. Germline CDR1 reads KGHSH; CDR2 reads LQKENI. The trim removed 6 bases at V and 7 bases at J, leaving 6 bases unmatched. In DNA form, the CDR3 reads TGTGCCAGCTCGCTGGGGACAGGGGTGAATGAGCAGTTCTTC. Its translation is CASSLGTGVNEQFF.

This clone was counted only a few times. The CDR3 sequence: CASSRAGVSYEQYF. CDR3 in DNA: TGCGCCAGCAGCAGAGCGGGAGTGAGCTACGAGCAGTACTTC. V is TRBV5-1 and J is TRBJ2-7, with 8 bases matching TRBD2. Germline loops: CDR1 SGHRS, CDR2 YFSETQ. Germline trimming cut 4 bases from V and 3 bases from J; bases unmatched to any gene: 6. This CDR3 spans 14 amino acids.

This chain links TRBV6-1 with TRBJ2-7; 8 bases align to TRBD1. The CDR3 is 13 amino acids. Germline trimming cut 6 bases from V and 5 bases from J; bases unmatched to any gene: 6. Germline V gene data show CDR1 as MNHNS and CDR2 as SASEGT. The CDR3 here is CASSGTGLNEQYF. CDR3 in DNA: TGTGCCAGCAGCGGGACAGGTCTCAACGAGCAGTACTTC.

The chain is built from TRBV19 and TRBJ1-5, with 11 bases aligning to TRBD1. The germline CDR1 and CDR2 sequences are LNHDA and SQIVND (reference sequence). The CDR3 has 16 amino acids. Trimming removed 5 bases from V and 3 bases from J; junction bases left unmatched: 6. The CDR3 loop is CASSFGTGGDNQPQHF. DNA for the CDR3: TGTGCCAGTAGTTTCGGGACAGGGGGGGACAATCAGCCCCAGCATTTT.

CDR3 nucleotides: TGTGCCAGCAGGTCCCGTACAGATACGCAGTATTTT. Residues: CASRSRTDTQYF. The chain joins TRBV27 to TRBJ2-3; D remains ambiguous. The V gene lost 6 bases and the J gene lost 3 bases, with 7 bases spanning the gap. Germline CDR1 MNHEY, CDR2 SMNVEV (reference sequence). CDR3 size: 12 residues.

The chain combines TRBV18 with TRBJ1-1; D possibly corresponds to TRBD1 (6 bases). V was pared by 4 bases and J by 7 bases, with 19 bases between. Per germline, CDR1 KGHSH and CDR2 LQKENI. The CDR3 is 15 amino acids. The CDR3 protein is CASSHDQGKGYEAFF. CDR3 bases: TGTGCCAGCTCACACGACCAGGGGAAGGGGTATGAAGCTTTCTTT.

This chain joins TRBV21-1 and TRBJ2-1; TRBD2 is the table's D call and was not checked against the DNA. TRBV21-1 has pseudogene status. The CDR3 contains 15 residues. This CDR3 is CASSDSGRSYNEQFF. DNA of the CDR3: TGTGCCAGCAGCGATAGCGGGAGATCCTACAATGAGCAGTTCTTC.

The rearrangement links TRBV11-2 to TRBJ2-5; TRBD1 aligns across 8 bases. Trimming at V came to 6 bases and at J to 3 bases, leaving 3 bases not matched to a gene. Germline CDR1 reads SGHAT; CDR2 reads FQNNGV. The CDR3 length is 13 residues. DNA of the CDR3: TGTGCCAGCAGACAGGGGGTTGAAGAGACCCAGTACTTC. This encodes CASRQGVEETQYF.

The chain recombines TRBV7-2 with TRBJ2-1; TRBD1 might be the D (8 bases). The CDR3 is 15 amino acids. Germline V lookup: CDR1 SGHTA, CDR2 FQGNSA. Trimming pared 5 bases from V and 4 bases from J, leaving 15 bases between. The DNA of the CDR3 is TGTGCCAGCAGCCAGGGGGCGGGGGTTTACAATGAGCAGTTCTTC. Its protein is CASSQGAGVYNEQFF.

This sequence joins TRBV19 and TRBJ2-2; no clear D gene. Germline V gives CDR1 LNHDA, CDR2 SQIVND (reference sequence). The CDR3 loop spans 14 amino acids. V gave up 7 bases and J gave up 1 base, with 10 bases separating them. The CDR3 DNA follows: TGTGCCAGTACGGTCAATCGGAACACCGGGGAGCTGTTTTTT. Translation gives CASTVNRNTGELFF.

This chain connects TRBV5-1 to TRBJ2-1; 11 positions match TRBD2. V was pared by 3 bases and J by 7 bases, with 6 bases of the junction left unmatched. CDR3 length: 15 residues. Germline loops: CDR1 SGHRS, CDR2 YFSETQ. In nucleotides, the CDR3 is TGCGCCAGCAGCTCGACTAGCGGGATGGTAAATGAGCAGTTCTTC. Translated, it gives CASSSTSGMVNEQFF.

The J gene is TRBJ1-2, the V gene TRBV6-1; D gene ambiguous. This CDR3 has 17 residues. Germline assignment: CDR1 MNHNS and CDR2 SASEGT. Trimming pared 2 bases from V and 8 bases from J, leaving 24 bases between. Here the CDR3 DNA reads TGTGCCAGCAGTGAATCTATGACGAGATTGGCGAGGTCCGGCTACACCTTC. Translating gives CASSESMTRLARSGYTF.

The chain combines TRBV2 with TRBJ1-1; perhaps TRBD1 as D (5 bases). The germline CDR1 and CDR2 sequences are SNHLY and FYNNEI. The CDR3 is 15 amino acids. The V gene lost 5 bases and the J gene lost 5 bases, with 18 bases spanning the gap. CDR3: CASSWGGVERTEAFF. CDR3 bases: TGTGCCAGCAGTTGGGGGGGGGTTGAGCGGACTGAAGCTTTCTTT.

The chain combines TRBV6-1 with TRBJ1-2; TRBD1 matches at 8 bases. The CDR3 extends over 14 amino acids. The junction had 8 bases not matched to a gene; V was cut back by 7 bases and J by 4 bases. Germline V lookup: CDR1 MNHNS, CDR2 SASEGT. CDR3 sequence reads: CASNPGQGGYGYTF. CDR3 nucleotides: TGTGCCAGCAACCCTGGACAGGGAGGCTATGGCTACACCTTC.

This chain uses TRBV4-1 with TRBJ2-1, with TRBD1 as a possible D gene (6 bases). Germline V lookup: CDR1 MGHRA, CDR2 YSYEKL. The CDR3 covers 14 residues. Trimming removed 5 bases from V and 8 bases from J, with 16 bases in between. For the CDR3, the DNA is TGCGCCAGCAGCTTCGCTGGGGGCTGGGATGAGCAGTTCTTC. Translated, it gives CASSFAGGWDEQFF.

This clone was detected once. The chain couples TRBV19 to TRBJ2-5, with D possibly matching TRBD2 (6 bases). Per the germline V gene, CDR1 is LNHDA and CDR2 is SQIVND (reference sequence). V was trimmed by 4 bases and J by 5 bases, leaving 29 bases between them. The CDR3 spans 19 residues. The CDR3 spells CASSTQGFFGGTFGETQYF. In DNA form, the CDR3 reads TGTGCCAGTAGTACCCAAGGGTTTTTTGGCGGGACGTTCGGGGAGACCCAGTACTTC.

The genes are TRBV27 and TRBJ2-3; 11 positions match TRBD2. Per germline, CDR1 MNHEY and CDR2 SMNVEV (reference sequence). The CDR3 has 15 residues. V lost 6 bases and J lost 4; bases outside the gene matches: 6. CDR3 protein: CASRIAGGLPDTQYF. CDR3 nucleotide sequence: TGTGCCAGCAGAATAGCGGGAGGGCTTCCAGATACGCAGTATTTT.

This rearrangement joins TRBV2 to TRBJ1-5; D uncertain. Deletions cut 2 bases from V and 1 base from J, with 15 bases between. The CDR3 extends over 17 amino acids. CDR1 and CDR2 from the germline V gene are SNHLY and FYNNEI. The CDR3 is CASSERPGQRSNQPQHF. CDR3 nucleotides: TGTGCCAGCAGTGAACGGCCTGGGCAGAGAAGCAATCAGCCCCAGCATTTT. The whole variable domain, filled in from reference TRBV2 and TRBJ1-5, reads EPEVTQTPSHQVTQMGQEVILRCVPISNHLYFYWYRQILGQKVEFLVSFYNNEISEKSEIFDDQFSVERPDGSNFTLKIRSTKLEDSAMYFCASSERPGQRSNQPQHFGDGTRLSIL.

CDR3 sequence (DNA): TGTGCCAGCAGTTCAAACAGGGTCTCCTACAATGAGCAGTTCTTC. Translation gives CASSSNRVSYNEQFF. The V gene is TRBV28, the J gene TRBJ2-1; a weak D match, TRBD1 (6 bases). CDR1 is MDHEN, CDR2 SYDVKM, per germline. The CDR3 totals 15 residues. With 4 bases removed from V and 0 bases from J, the gap between germline ends came to 10 bases.

The chain employs TRBV30 and TRBJ2-3; perhaps TRBD1 as D (5 bases). Between the trimmed V and J ends, which lost 0 bases and 3 bases, there was a span of 16 bases. The CDR3 is made up of 16 amino acids. Germline CDR1 and CDR2: GTSNPN and SVGIG (reference sequence). The CDR3: CAWSVQWGRGTDTQYF. Written as DNA, the CDR3 is TGTGCCTGGAGTGTACAATGGGGTAGGGGAACAGATACGCAGTATTTT.

The CDR3 reads CAWKGQLYGYTF. CDR3 DNA: TGTGCCTGGAAGGGACAGCTATATGGCTACACCTTC. V usage is TRBV30 and J usage is TRBJ1-2, with 7 bases lining up with TRBD1. The junction had 4 bases not matched to a gene; V was cut back by 4 bases and J by 5 bases. Germline assignment: CDR1 GTSNPN and CDR2 SVGIG (reference sequence). CDR3 length: 12 residues.

This clone came up once. This chain uses TRBV27 with TRBJ2-1; 10 bases are a match to TRBD1. CDR3 size: 16 residues. CDR1 and CDR2 from the germline V gene are MNHEY and SMNVEV (reference sequence). Trimming took 7 bases from V and 6 from J; bases not matched to a gene: 12. CDR3 bases: TGTGCCAGCACCTCACATGGGGACAGGGGTAGCAATGAGCAGTTCTTC. It translates to CASTSHGDRGSNEQFF.

The V and J genes are TRBV27 and TRBJ1-3, with 10 nucleotides matching TRBD1. There are 14 residues in the CDR3. V gave up 6 bases and J gave up 7 bases; unmatched junction bases: 6. The V gene's germline CDR1 is MNHEY and CDR2 SMNVEV (reference sequence). CDR3 sequence (DNA): TGTGCCAGCAGAGACCGACAGGGGGCTAACACCATATATTTT. Encoded protein: CASRDRQGANTIYF.

This chain joins TRBV7-2 and TRBJ2-1, with 14 bases matching TRBD2. With V trimmed by 5 bases and J by 1 base, 10 bases remained unmatched. The CDR3 extends over 19 amino acids. Germline V CDR1 and CDR2: SGHTA, FQGNSA. The CDR3 DNA reads TGTGCCAGCAGCCCCCCGACTAGCGGGAGGGCCCGTTCCTACAATGAGCAGTTCTTC. Residues: CASSPPTSGRARSYNEQFF. The whole variable domain, filled in from reference TRBV7-2 and TRBJ2-1, reads GAGVSQSPSNKVTEKGKDVELRCDPISGHTALYWYRQSLGQGLEFLIYFQGNSAPDKSGLPSDRFSAERTGGSVSTLTIQRTQQEDSAVYLCASSPPTSGRARSYNEQFFGPGTRLTVL.

The chain employs TRBV5-1 and TRBJ2-1, with TRBD2 identical over 10 bases. The CDR3 runs to 17 residues. Germline V gene sequence: CDR1 SGHRS, CDR2 YFSETQ. Trimming at V came to 4 bases and at J to 2 bases, leaving 9 bases not matched to a gene. In DNA form, the CDR3 reads TGCGCCAGCAGCCGCGCTAGCGGGAGCCTTACCTACAATGAGCAGTTCTTC. Protein: CASSRASGSLTYNEQFF.

V gene TRBV19 combines with J gene TRBJ2-1; 7 bases are shared with TRBD2. J gave up 11 bases and V 6 bases, and 7 bases lay outside the gene matches. CDR3 length: 12 amino acids. In germline, CDR1 is LNHDA, CDR2 SQIVND (reference sequence). This CDR3 reads CASRVTGGQQFF. The CDR3, as DNA: TGTGCCAGTAGGGTGACGGGAGGTCAGCAGTTCTTC.